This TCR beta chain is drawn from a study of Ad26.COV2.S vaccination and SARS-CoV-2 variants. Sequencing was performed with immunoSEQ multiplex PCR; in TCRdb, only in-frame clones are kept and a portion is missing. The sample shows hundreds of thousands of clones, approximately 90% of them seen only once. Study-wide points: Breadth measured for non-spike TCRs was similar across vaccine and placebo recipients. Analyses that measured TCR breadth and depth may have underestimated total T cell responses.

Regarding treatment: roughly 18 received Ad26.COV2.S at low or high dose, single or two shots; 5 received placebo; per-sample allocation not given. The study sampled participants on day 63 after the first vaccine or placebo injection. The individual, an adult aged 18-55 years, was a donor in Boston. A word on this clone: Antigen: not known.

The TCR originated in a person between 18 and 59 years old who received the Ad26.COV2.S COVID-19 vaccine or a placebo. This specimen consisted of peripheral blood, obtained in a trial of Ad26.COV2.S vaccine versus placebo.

Here the CDR3 DNA reads TGTGCCTGGAGTTTGACAGGGCGGAGTGGCTACACCTTC. It yields the protein CAWSLTGRSGYTF. The chain recombines TRBV30 with TRBJ1-2, with 7 positions matching TRBD1. Germline V gene data show CDR1 as GTSNPN and CDR2 as SVGIG (reference sequence). The junction had 7 bases not matched to a gene; V was cut back by 2 bases and J by 7 bases. The CDR3 runs 13 residues.